The 24 T cell receptor beta chains in this list originate from one sample, sequenced in a study of tumor and adjacent non-tumor tissue in lung cancer. This sample's RNA came from whole unsorted tissue. Distant lung tissue was collected more than 3 cm away from the tumor edge. The library came from three nested PCR rounds adapted from ARM-PCR protocols. TCRdb independently ran MiXCR on the multiplex PCR reads; one entry per CDR3 protein. The sample records roughly 82,000 distinct CDR3 sequences, around 82% being singletons. Material: distant non-tumor lung tissue. All receptors come from a woman in her 50s with non-small cell lung cancer.

This chain links TRBV9 with TRBJ1-5; the D is unclear. The CDR3 length is 12 residues. Trimming took off 1 base at V and 6 bases at J, with 5 bases between the two ends. CDR1 and CDR2 from the germline V gene are SGDLS and YYNGEE. CDR3 nucleotides: TGTGCCAGCAGCGTACCTATTCAGCCCCAGCATTTT. This encodes CASSVPIQPQHF.

The V gene is TRBV11-1, the J gene TRBJ2-1, with D unresolved. There are 13 residues in the CDR3. Germline CDR1 is SGHAT and CDR2 is FQDESV (reference sequence). Trimming left V 5 bases short and J 6 bases short, with 11 bases between. The CDR3 DNA follows: TGTGCCAGCAGCGAAGGTTACGGCAATGAGCAGTTCTTC. The encoded protein is CASSEGYGNEQFF.

This clonotype has at least ten counts. The chain employs TRBV20-1 and TRBJ2-1; 9 positions agree with TRBD1. After removal of 6 bases from V and 9 bases from J, the junction contained 21 bases not matched to a gene. The germline V gene encodes CDR1 DFQATT and CDR2 SNEGSKA (reference sequence). This CDR3 comprises 17 residues. CDR3: CSAHPGQGSGFLGEQFF. For the CDR3, the DNA is TGCAGTGCCCACCCGGGACAGGGCTCAGGGTTTCTTGGTGAGCAGTTCTTC.

In the case of this clonotype: A much larger clonotype is one base distant, so this may be a read error. This chain uses TRBV5-1 with TRBJ1-2; D unclear. CDR1 SGHRS and CDR2 YFSETQ come from the germline V gene. This CDR3 comprises 16 residues. The CDR3 is CASSFGSSPKNYGYAF. CDR3 nucleotides: TGCGCCAGCAGCTTCGGGTCGTCACCAAAGAACTATGGCTACGCCTTC.

The V call is TRBV12-3 or TRBV12-4, the J call TRBJ2-5, with 10 bases that match TRBD2. The CDR3 consists of 13 residues. The chain's CDR3 is CISKREGEETQYF. The CDR3 DNA reads as TGTATCAGTAAGCGGGAGGGGGAAGAGACCCAGTACTTC.

This clonotype was seen once. This is likely a read error, given that the CDR3 carries no conserved phenylalanine or tryptophan at its end. CDR3 in DNA: TGTGCCAGCCGTACCCGACTAGCGGGAATATACGAGCAGTACTTA. Protein: CASRTRLAGIYEQYL. This chain uses TRBV6-6 with TRBJ2-7; 11 nucleotides agree with TRBD2. Germline lookup yields CDR1 MNHNY and CDR2 SVGAGI (reference sequence). V dropped 8 bases and J dropped 4; count of bases not matched to a gene: 10. This CDR3 contains 15 residues.

There are a few counts of this clonotype. One base away lies a much larger clone, so this may be a sequencing read error. J is TRBJ2-3 and V is TRBV10-3; 7 positions match TRBD2. This CDR3 region has 17 residues. The germline CDR1 and CDR2 sequences are ENHRY and SYGVKD. Here the CDR3 DNA reads TGTGCCATCAGTGAATCAGCGGGACCGGATGTCACAGATACGCCGTATTTT. Protein sequence: CAISESAGPDVTDTPYF.

In the case of this clonotype: The junction departs from germline at one end; a sequencing error may be responsible. The chain joins TRBV11-1 to TRBJ2-2; tentatively, D is TRBD1 or TRBD2 (5 bases each). Germline V lookup: CDR1 SGHAT, CDR2 FQDESV (reference sequence). The CDR3 spans 17 residues. The CDR3 is CASRPEERGAYTGELFF. The DNA for the CDR3 is TGTGCCAGCAGGCCTGAGGAGAGAGGGGCCTACACAGGGGAGCTGTTTTTT.

This chain uses TRBV6-2 or TRBV6-3 with TRBJ2-2; 7 bases are a match to TRBD1. In germline, CDR1 is MNHEY, CDR2 SVGEGT. The CDR3 sequence is 15 residues long. CDR3 loop: CVNSRQGTVTGELFF. The CDR3 coding sequence is TGTGTCAACAGTCGACAGGGAACCGTCACCGGGGAGCTGTTTTTT.

About this clonotype itself: One junction end disagrees with the germline gene, perhaps due to a read error. The CDR3 coding sequence is TGTGCAAGCAGCTTAGGACCCCCAGGGGACCATACTCAGTGTTTT. It yields the protein CASSLGPPGDHTQCF. The V and J genes are TRBV11-2 and TRBJ2-3; perhaps TRBD1 as D (6 bases). CDR3 length equals 15 residues. Per the germline V gene, CDR1 is SGHAT and CDR2 is FQNNGV.

As for this clonotype: A read error is possible here, since a much larger clone lies one base away. This chain joins TRBV5-1 and TRBJ2-1; TRBD2 matches 10 bases. This CDR3 comprises 15 residues. Germline-derived CDR1 and CDR2 are SGHRS and YFSETQ. Here the CDR3 DNA reads TGCGCCTGCAGCTTTAGGACTAGCGGCAACAATGAGCAGTTCTTC. Its protein product is CACSFRTSGNNEQFF.

In DNA, the CDR3 is TGTGCCAGCAGCTCCACAGATACGCAGTATTTT. The encoded protein is CASSSTDTQYF. This sequence joins TRBV5-4 and TRBJ2-3; D call uncertain. The CDR3 runs to 11 residues. Deletions cut 3 bases from V and 2 bases from J, with 1 base between. CDR1 and CDR2 from the germline V gene are SGHNT and YYREEE (reference sequence).

A word on this clonotype: Germline and junction disagree at one end, which may indicate a read error. The chain has TRBV4-1 and TRBJ2-3; possibly TRBD1 for D (5 bases). In germline, CDR1 is MGHRA, CDR2 YSYEKL. The CDR3 length is 14 residues. CDR3 bases: TGCGCCAGTAGCCAAGATCGGGCGACAGATATGCAGTATTTT. Protein sequence: CASSQDRATDMQYF.

A word on this clonotype: One end of the junction fails to match germline, which may point to a read error. The chain carries TRBV6-1 and TRBJ2-7; TRBD2 matches 7 bases. The CDR3 extends over 12 amino acids. The germline CDR1 and CDR2 sequences are MNHNS and SASEGT. In DNA form, the CDR3 reads TGTGCCAGCGGGGGGGATATCTACGAACAGTACTTC. Translating gives CASGGDIYEQYF.

As concerns this clonotype: Mismatch with germline at one junction end may stem from a read error. V usage is TRBV7-9 and J usage is TRBJ2-2, with D possibly matching TRBD1 (6 bases). Germline-derived CDR1 and CDR2 are SEHNR and FQNEAQ (reference sequence). CDR3 length: 17 amino acids. The CDR3 DNA sequence: TGTACCAGCCGCGACCTAAACAGGGCGCCTGCCACCGAGGAGCTGTTTTTT. Its protein is CTSRDLNRAPATEELFF.

Comments on this clonotype: A junction end diverges from the germline sequence, so it may reflect a read error. The chain employs TRBV11-2 and TRBJ2-7, with TRBD2 matching over 10 bases. CDR1 and CDR2 from the germline V gene are SGHAT and FQNNGV. The CDR3 consists of 15 residues. The CDR3 here is CASSFGTSASYEQCF. CDR3 DNA sequence: TGTGCCAGCAGCTTCGGGACTAGCGCCTCTTACGAGCAGTGTTTC.

With regard to this clonotype: The junction and the germline gene differ at one end; a read error may be behind it. The DNA for the CDR3 is TGTACCACCAAGACGGGTTGCTTTGGCTTCACCTTC. As protein: CTTKTGCFGFTF. The J gene is TRBJ1-2, the V gene TRBV11-3; no clear D. The CDR3 consists of 12 residues. Germline V gene sequence: CDR1 SGHNT, CDR2 YENEEA.

This clonotype was observed once. A read error may account for a junction end that differs from germline. The chain carries TRBV14 and TRBJ2-1; 11 bases map to TRBD1. Germline V gene sequence: CDR1 SGHDN, CDR2 FVKESK. This CDR3 contains 16 residues. The CDR3 protein is CTSSHTHGTGGNEQFF. DNA of the CDR3: TGTACCAGCAGCCACACTCACGGGACAGGGGGGAATGAGCAGTTCTTC.

This clonotype was counted between two and nine times. The junction departs from the called germline gene at one end, perhaps through a read error. The chain recombines TRBV11-2 with TRBJ2-5; unclear D gene. In germline, CDR1 is SGHAT, CDR2 FQNNGV. The CDR3 contains 13 residues. The CDR3 is CASSLEVPGTQYF. In nucleotides, the CDR3 is TGTGCCAGTAGCTTAGAGGTCCCGGGGACCCAGTACTTC.

The V and J genes are TRBV6-1 and TRBJ2-6; the match to TRBD2 covers 7 bases. Germline CDR1 reads MNHNS; CDR2 reads SASEGT. This CDR3 has 17 residues. J lost 3 bases, V lost 1 base, and 6 bases had no gene match. In DNA form, the CDR3 reads TGTGCCAGCAGTGAAGTGGGAGGGGAAATTGGGGCCAACGTCCTGACTTTC. Its translation is CASSEVGGEIGANVLTF.

The rearrangement joins TRBV7-2 to TRBJ2-6; tentatively, D is TRBD2 (5 bases). Trimming took 3 bases from V and 2 from J, leaving 8 bases between them. The germline V gene encodes CDR1 SGHTA and CDR2 FQGNSA. The CDR3 extends over 15 amino acids. In DNA, the CDR3 is TGTGCCAGCAGCTTCGGAGGAACTGGGGCCAACGTCCTGACTTTC. It translates to CASSFGGTGANVLTF.

About this clonotype: A read error is likely, as this CDR3 ends without the conserved phenylalanine or tryptophan. The chain employs TRBV6-2 or TRBV6-3 and TRBJ2-1; D is perhaps TRBD1 or TRBD2 (6 bases each). The CDR3 loop spans 16 amino acids. Germline lookup yields CDR1 MNHEY and CDR2 SVGEGT. The CDR3 nucleotides read TGTGCTAGCAGTTCCTTCGGCGGGACATGGTTTGGTGAGCAGTTCTTA. Its protein is CASSSFGGTWFGEQFL.

This clonotype was picked up a small number of times. The germline gene is not matched at one end of the junction; a read error may be the cause. This chain links TRBV20-1 with TRBJ2-2, with D possibly being TRBD2 (5 bases). CDR1 is DFQATT and CDR2 is SNEGSKA in the germline V gene (reference sequence). The CDR3 has 12 amino acids. The CDR3 DNA reads TGCAGTGCTACGGGGTACACTGGGGAGCTGGTTTTT. Translating gives CSATGYTGELVF.

The rearrangement uses TRBV28 and TRBJ1-5; 9 positions match TRBD1. The CDR3 has 17 residues. CDR1 and CDR2 from the germline V gene are MDHEN and SYDVKM. Trimming removed 5 bases from V and 4 bases from J; junction bases left unmatched: 12. CDR3 protein: CASSLVTGGNLNQPQHF. The CDR3 DNA reads as TGTGCCAGCAGTCTTGTGACAGGGGGTAACCTAAATCAGCCCCAGCATTTT.